The 19 T cell receptor beta chains listed next were all sequenced from one sample in a study of blood T cell repertoires in COVID-19. TCRdb's table, derived via immunoSEQ multiplex PCR, lists solely in-frame clones and lacks some. The sample yields 240,000 or so clones, around 87% seen once. The sequencing sample was made of peripheral blood. The receptors stem from a woman in her 70s with active or convalescent COVID-19.

V usage is TRBV6-5 and J usage is TRBJ1-2, with D maybe TRBD1 (5 bases). CDR1 is MNHEY, CDR2 SVGAGI, per germline. V dropped 5 bases and J dropped 0 bases, with 7 bases sitting between them. This CDR3 is 13 amino acids long. CDR3 coding DNA: TGTGCCAGCAGTCCACAGGCTAACTATGGCTACACCTTC. It is translated as CASSPQANYGYTF.

The gene calls are TRBV6-4 and TRBJ1-2, with 9 nucleotides matching TRBD1. Looked up from germline, CDR1 is MRHNA and CDR2 is SNTAGT. V was clipped by 4 bases and J by 7 bases; unmatched bases: 7. The CDR3 extends over 14 amino acids. This CDR3 reads CASSATTQGAGYTF. CDR3 nucleotides: TGTGCCAGCAGTGCCACAACACAGGGGGCTGGCTACACCTTC.

A note on this clone: The identical CDR3 is also encoded by other nucleotide sequences in the sample. The CDR3 region is CASRRTGGHGYTF. Here the CDR3 DNA reads TGTGCCAGCAGACGTACAGGGGGCCATGGCTACACCTTC. The chain uses TRBV6-5 and TRBJ1-2; TRBD1 agrees at 9 bases. The CDR3 runs to 13 residues. V was clipped by 6 bases and J by 6 bases; unmatched bases: 5. The V gene's germline CDR1 is MNHEY and CDR2 SVGAGI.

The chain joins TRBV7-6 to TRBJ1-4; a possible D gene is TRBD1 (5 bases). Germline assignment: CDR1 SGHVS and CDR2 FNYEAQ. The CDR3 runs to 14 residues. The V end was cut by 3 bases, the J end by 4 bases, with 9 bases between. DNA of the CDR3: TGTGCCAGCAGCTTTCGACAGTTTAATGAAAAACTGTTTTTT. Protein: CASSFRQFNEKLFF.

The chain employs TRBV27 and TRBJ2-7; D perhaps matches TRBD2 (6 bases). The V end was cut by 7 bases, the J end by 5 bases, with 21 bases between. The germline V gene encodes CDR1 MNHEY and CDR2 SMNVEV (reference sequence). This CDR3 region has 15 residues. The chain's CDR3 is CASIPRRGLGHEQYF. CDR3 DNA sequence: TGTGCCAGCATTCCCCGGAGGGGTCTGGGCCACGAGCAGTACTTC.

The chain is built from TRBV7-2 and TRBJ2-2; TRBD2 aligns across 10 bases. From germline, CDR1 is SGHTA and CDR2 FQGNSA. The V and J ends lost 5 bases and 5 bases, in that order; junction bases with no gene match: 5. CDR3 size: 15 residues. The CDR3 DNA sequence: TGTGCCAGCAGCCTTAGCGGGGGGTTGACCGGGGAGCTGTTTTTT. Translated, it gives CASSLSGGLTGELFF.

The CDR3 DNA is TGTGCCAGCTCACCCACAGATGGATATGGCTACACCTTC. It is translated as CASSPTDGYGYTF. The chain joins TRBV18 to TRBJ1-2; no reliable D call. Trimming cost V 3 bases and J 5 bases, with 10 bases left between them. Germline CDR1 KGHSH, CDR2 LQKENI. The CDR3 spans 13 residues.

The chain combines TRBV27 with TRBJ2-5; tentative D call: TRBD1 (6 bases). CDR3 size: 18 residues. Deletions cut 5 bases from V and 7 bases from J, with 29 bases between. Germline V CDR1 and CDR2: MNHEY, SMNVEV (reference sequence). The CDR3 DNA follows: TGTGCCAGCAGTCTCTTTATAGGGGGTCAAAGTGCCCAAACGACCCAGTACTTC. It yields the protein CASSLFIGGQSAQTTQYF.

This clone has more than one count but fewer than ten. The CDR3 DNA reads TGTGCCAGCAGCTTAGTTCTTGAGGGAAACACCATATATTTT. Translating it yields CASSLVLEGNTIYF. The gene calls are TRBV7-8 and TRBJ1-3; D is uncertain. Germline CDR1 SGHVS, CDR2 FQNEAQ. V gave up 1 base and J gave up 4 bases, with 8 bases separating them. The CDR3 loop spans 14 amino acids.

The chain couples TRBV5-6 to TRBJ1-6; the D gene is possibly TRBD1 (6 bases). The CDR3 runs 14 residues. The ends were cut back, 1 base at V and 10 bases at J, with 12 bases in the middle. The germline V gene has CDR1 SGHDT and CDR2 YYEEEE. DNA of the CDR3: TGTGCCAGCAGCTTGATAACAGGGCTATCACCCCTCCACTTT. This encodes CASSLITGLSPLHF.

For this clone: Other DNA sequences in this sample translate to the same CDR3. The J gene is TRBJ2-1, the V gene TRBV5-1; tentatively, D is TRBD2 (6 bases). The CDR3 is 15 residues long. Germline V gene sequence: CDR1 SGHRS, CDR2 YFSETQ. V dropped 9 bases and J dropped 0 bases, with 16 bases sitting between them. CDR3 coding DNA: TGCGCCACTACACCGGGACTGAGCTCCTACAATGAGCAGTTCTTC. Its protein is CATTPGLSSYNEQFF.

The chain couples TRBV5-6 to TRBJ1-6; possible D gene TRBD1, 6 bases. Germline V gene data show CDR1 as SGHDT and CDR2 as YYEEEE. The CDR3 runs 15 residues. Deletions cut 2 bases from V and 10 bases from J, with 16 bases between. The CDR3 is CASSFRGAIGSPLHF. As DNA, the CDR3 is TGTGCCAGCAGCTTCCGGGGGGCTATAGGGTCACCCCTCCACTTT.

V is TRBV7-9 and J is TRBJ1-5; no clear D. Germline CDR1 reads SEHNR; CDR2 reads FQNEAQ (reference sequence). There are 12 residues in the CDR3. Trimming removed 4 bases at V and 8 bases at J, with 9 bases between. CDR3 sequence reads: CASSWSTEPQHF. In DNA form, the CDR3 reads TGTGCCAGCAGCTGGTCCACGGAGCCCCAGCATTTT.

The chain is built from TRBV4-1 and TRBJ1-2; TRBD1 matches 9 bases. This CDR3 has 16 residues. After removal of 4 bases from V and 5 bases from J, the junction contained 11 bases not matched to a gene. Germline values: CDR1 MGHRA, CDR2 YSYEKL. The CDR3 bases are TGCGCCAGCAGCCCTGGGACAGGGATTTTAGGGTATGGCTACACCTTC. Translated: CASSPGTGILGYGYTF.

The chain joins TRBV6-5 to TRBJ2-3; maybe TRBD1 (6 bases). Trimming shortened V by 6 bases and J by 3 bases, and 16 bases separated the two germline ends. Germline values: CDR1 MNHEY, CDR2 SVGAGI. The CDR3 has 15 amino acids. CDR3 loop: CASSLGTSGTDTQYF. CDR3 in DNA: TGTGCCAGCAGCCTCGGGACATCTGGGACAGATACGCAGTATTTT.

The chain carries TRBV6-5 and TRBJ1-2; D not resolved. Between the trimmed V and J ends, which lost 0 bases and 1 base, there was a span of 12 bases. The CDR3 spans 16 residues. Germline lookup yields CDR1 MNHEY and CDR2 SVGAGI. Here the CDR3 reads CASSYSINSLNYGYTF. The CDR3 DNA reads as TGTGCCAGCAGTTACTCGATCAACAGCCTTAACTATGGCTACACCTTC.

This chain joins TRBV9 and TRBJ1-2; D remains ambiguous. The V end lost 0 bases, the J end lost 3 bases, and 6 bases lay between the germline ends. The CDR3 is made up of 13 amino acids. Germline V gives CDR1 SGDLS, CDR2 YYNGEE. This CDR3 reads CASSVAVDYGYTF. The CDR3 region has the DNA TGTGCCAGCAGCGTAGCGGTGGACTATGGCTACACCTTC.

The chain couples TRBV6-2 or TRBV6-3 to TRBJ2-2; the D gene is possibly TRBD2 (5 bases). CDR1 and CDR2 (germline): MNHEY, SVGEGT. The ends were cut back, 6 bases at V and 7 bases at J, with 15 bases in the middle. This CDR3 spans 14 amino acids. CDR3 sequence: CASSSLAAVGELFF. CDR3 in DNA: TGTGCCAGCAGCTCCCTAGCAGCGGTCGGGGAGCTGTTTTTT.

The chain has TRBV7-3 and TRBJ2-3; 12 bases are shared with TRBD2. The V gene end was trimmed by 2 bases and the J gene end by 6 bases; junction bases not matched to a gene: 15. CDR1 is SGHTA and CDR2 is FQGTGA in the germline V gene. The CDR3 runs to 19 residues. The CDR3 sequence is CASSLGIRASGGARDTQYF. For the CDR3, the DNA is TGTGCCAGCAGCTTAGGAATCCGGGCTAGCGGGGGGGCTAGGGATACGCAGTATTTT.